This T cell receptor (beta chain) was recorded in a study of shared clonotypes between healthy human individuals. The CDR3 length is 13 residues. The germline CDR1 and CDR2 sequences are MDHEN and SYDVKM. Trimming took off 4 bases at V and 7 bases at J, with 14 bases between the two ends. Only in-frame clones appear in the TCRdb table, and some are missing; sequencing was by immunoSEQ multiplex PCR. The sample records hundreds of thousands of clones, around 72% being singletons. The sequence came from a woman in her twenties or thirties in good health. The sample comprised memory CD4+ T cells sorted from blood. As to subset: CD45RA-negative fraction. This sequence joins TRBV28 and TRBJ2-7, with D unclear. CDR3 coding DNA: TGTGCCAGCAGTTATCCGGTGTACGGGGAGCAGTACTTC. It encodes CASSYPVYGEQYF.